Listed below are T cell receptor beta chains from one sample, sequenced in a study of human T cells and chemical hapten exposure. One entry per CDR3 protein, called by TCRdb with MiXCR from the RACE reads. The sample has around 360,000 distinct CDR3 sequences, about 6% seen once. The specimen was whole blood, collected in connection with sensitization to the hapten diphenylcyclopropenone (DPC). These receptors all stem from a woman under 30 with alopecia areata. Some clones in this sample may be carry-over from other donors' samples. Each CDR3 is given without its conserved first and last residue. The order of the fields is V gene, J gene, CDR3 protein.

TRBV3-1	TRBJ1-1	ASSEFEGHTEAF
TRBV6-2/TRBV6-3	TRBJ1-2	ASRTGANYGYT
TRBV6-5	TRBJ1-2	ASAREGGYT
TRBV29-1	TRBJ1-5	SVGTGEVVSNQPQH
TRBV6-5	TRBJ1-5	ASSYSFTQPQL
TRBV2	TRBJ1-4	ASTQGRSNEKLF
TRBV28	TRBJ2-3	ASSLGTVGTDTQY
TRBV12-3/TRBV12-4	TRBJ2-4	ASSPWRDEAKNIQY
TRBV10-3	TRBJ1-2	AISESTPFKDYGYT
TRBV4-2	TRBJ2-3	ASSQVDSGADTQY
TRBV12-3/TRBV12-4	TRBJ1-2	ASSLPSNYGYT
TRBV7-2	TRBJ2-3	ASSPTVSRADTQY
TRBV7-2	TRBJ1-2	ASSLSLGNYGYT
TRBV5-1	TRBJ2-3	ASSGVGGSTDTQY
TRBV10-3	TRBJ2-2	AISGTGGWDTGELF
TRBV6-1	TRBJ1-2	ASSEKDGYT
TRBV29-1	TRBJ2-3	SVESQPGLVFLGFSHTQY
TRBV12-3/TRBV12-4	TRBJ2-2	ASSRTGGPGELF
TRBV4-3	TRBJ2-1	ASSQEASGDWIDEQF
TRBV4-3	TRBJ2-2	ASSQDVSGGASTGELF
TRBV11-2	TRBJ2-3	ASSLDTGYSTDTQY
TRBV20-1	TRBJ1-2	SATEDRGYGYT
TRBV7-9	TRBJ2-5	ASSSRTGGETQY
TRBV6-5	TRBJ1-2	ASSYSSSPDGYT
TRBV7-2	TRBJ2-3	ASSLVTGSDTQY
TRBV20-1	TRBJ1-5	SARGRQGTNQPQH
TRBV28	TRBJ1-5	ASRKDRDRGPGQPQH
TRBV7-9	TRBJ1-1	ASSPDHIWNTEAF
TRBV5-1	TRBJ1-1	ASSLRERRDAF
TRBV24-1	TRBJ2-3	ATSRGLYTDTQY
TRBV4-3	TRBJ1-6	ASSRVATLRNNSPLH
TRBV12-3/TRBV12-4	TRBJ2-1	ASSRGEETYNEQF
TRBV3-1	TRBJ2-5	ASMFQTKQETQY
TRBV10-3	TRBJ1-2	AISELSSRYGYT
TRBV12-3/TRBV12-4	TRBJ2-1	ASSLGSGVQVYEQF
TRBV6-2/TRBV6-3	TRBJ2-7	ASSSFLRRDRGSYEQY
TRBV7-2	TRBJ2-5	ASSLGGSAETQY
TRBV6-1	TRBJ2-7	ASRKTPSVWKY
TRBV10-3	TRBJ2-3	AISDGRSSSDTQY
TRBV20-1	TRBJ1-2	SAREAEHNYGYT
TRBV29-1	TRBJ1-5	SVSGQDVNQPQH
TRBV7-9	TRBJ2-3	ASSYRLAGGLSTDTQY
TRBV20-1	TRBJ1-1	SARGGPMNTEAF
TRBV5-1	TRBJ2-1	ASSLLSSGGYSSYNEQF
TRBV9	TRBJ2-7	ASSALPGYEQY